One T cell receptor beta chain is described in this entry. What antigen it recognizes has not been identified. No per-base quality is available; no much larger clone lies one base away. The data originate from a study of blood T cell repertoires in COVID-19 (TCRdb year 2020). Background for the entire study: Collaborator samples came from the United States, Italy and Spain and covered acute and convalescent phases of COVID-19. The material from the prospective study consisted of cDNA or gDNA derived from T cells, B-cell-depleted T cells, or PBMCs. Subjects who had been exposed to COVID-19, were actively infected with it, or had recovered from it provided the deeply sampled blood TCRbeta repertoires that made up the dataset. The repertoires were made available in a free public database intended to serve as a resource for research on the immune response to SARS-CoV-2. The samples were drawn from the first 160 participants of the ongoing ImmuneRACE study and from 1,254 subjects provided by 6 global collaborators. The sample metadata nearly always contained a de-identified subject ID, COVID-19 status, age in years and sex. Where available, HLA class I and class II types were taken from metadata supplied by the sample provider and were not determined by assay-based typing.

Overall study outcomes, separate from this receptor: Clinical and demographic metadata were provided uncurated, with the amount varying by source and participant.

The immunoSEQ Assay, a bias-controlled multiplex PCR, was used to amplify TCRbeta CDR3 regions from genomic DNA. The study's processing was this. Within the assay, amplification of reference gene primers was used to estimate how many nucleated cells each sample contained. To quantify the absolute abundance of each unique TCRbeta CDR3 rearrangement, sequence reads were collapsed and filtered. For each sample, productive Simpson clonality was calculated as the square root of Simpson's diversity index across productive rearrangements. In its TCRdb copy, this immuneACCESS table keeps in-frame sequences only and misses some clones. Where compared with another copy, unresolved V genes explain less than half of these, and the others have no known cause. The D gene and trimming were derived from the DNA, and the V and J assignments and clone size from that table. The table for this sample lists 40,000 to 60,000 clones; about 83% of them were counted only once. About 15% of the sample goes to the ten largest clones.

Reading the germline V gene gives CDR1 MDHEN and CDR2 SYDVKM. Reading from cysteine to phenylalanine, the CDR3 counts 14 amino acids. Only CDR3 DNA remains: 42 bases, in frame from the first base. V loses 2 bases at its end and J loses 4 bases; junction bases beyond the gene matches: 2. Collaborating institutions collected whole blood in K2EDTA tubes following their own protocols. For TCRbeta analysis, collaborators shipped samples as frozen whole blood, isolated PBMCs, or DNA extracted from either of those sample types. The TCR sequence derives from a human donor in a cohort sampled during active COVID-19. The sequenced sample was peripheral blood. The V gene is TRBV28 and the J gene is TRBJ1-2, with 9 middle bases fitting TRBD1. This receptor carries the CDR3 CASSLRQGGYGYTF. The nucleotide sequence is given as TGTGCCAGCAGTTTACGACAGGGGGGCTATGGCTACACCTTC.